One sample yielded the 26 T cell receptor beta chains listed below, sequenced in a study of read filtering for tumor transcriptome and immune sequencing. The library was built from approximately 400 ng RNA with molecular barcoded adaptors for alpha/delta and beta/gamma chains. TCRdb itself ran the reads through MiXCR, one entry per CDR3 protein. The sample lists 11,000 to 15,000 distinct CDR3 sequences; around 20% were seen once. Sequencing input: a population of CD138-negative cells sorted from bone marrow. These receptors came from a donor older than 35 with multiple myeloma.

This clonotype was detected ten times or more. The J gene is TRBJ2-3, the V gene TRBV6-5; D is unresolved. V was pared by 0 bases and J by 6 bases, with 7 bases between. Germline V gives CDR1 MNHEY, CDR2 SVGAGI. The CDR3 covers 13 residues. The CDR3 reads CASSYSKADTQYF. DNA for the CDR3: TGTGCCAGCAGTTACTCGAAGGCCGATACGCAGTATTTT.

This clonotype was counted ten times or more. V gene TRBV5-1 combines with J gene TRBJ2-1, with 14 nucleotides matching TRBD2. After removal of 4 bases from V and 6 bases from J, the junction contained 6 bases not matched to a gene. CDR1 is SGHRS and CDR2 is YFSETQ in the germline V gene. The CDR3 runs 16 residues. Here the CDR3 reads CASSRTSGGWGNEQFF. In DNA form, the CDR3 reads TGCGCCAGCAGCCGGACTAGCGGGGGGTGGGGCAATGAGCAGTTCTTC.

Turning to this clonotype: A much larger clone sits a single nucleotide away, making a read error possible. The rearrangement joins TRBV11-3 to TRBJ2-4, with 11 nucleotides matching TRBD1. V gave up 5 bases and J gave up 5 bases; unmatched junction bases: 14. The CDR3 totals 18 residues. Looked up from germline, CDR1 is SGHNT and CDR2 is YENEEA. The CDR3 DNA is TGTGCCAGCAGCCCTTACGTGGGACAGGGGGGGGCCGAAAACATTCAGTACTTC. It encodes CASSPYVGQGGAENIQYF.

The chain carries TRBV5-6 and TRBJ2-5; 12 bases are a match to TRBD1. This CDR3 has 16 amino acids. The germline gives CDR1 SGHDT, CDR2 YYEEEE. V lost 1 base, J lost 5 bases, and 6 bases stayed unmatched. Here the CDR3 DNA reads TGTGCCAGCAGCTTGACGGGACAGGGGGCTAGGGAGACCCAGTACTTC. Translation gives CASSLTGQGARETQYF.

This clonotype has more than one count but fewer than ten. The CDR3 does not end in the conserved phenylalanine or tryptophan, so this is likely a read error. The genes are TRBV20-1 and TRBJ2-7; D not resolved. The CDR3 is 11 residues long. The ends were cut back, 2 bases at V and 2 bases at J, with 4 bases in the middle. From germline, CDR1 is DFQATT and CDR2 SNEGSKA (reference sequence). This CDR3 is CSARTTYEQYS. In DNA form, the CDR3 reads TGCAGTGCTAGAACTACCTACGAGCAGTACTCC.

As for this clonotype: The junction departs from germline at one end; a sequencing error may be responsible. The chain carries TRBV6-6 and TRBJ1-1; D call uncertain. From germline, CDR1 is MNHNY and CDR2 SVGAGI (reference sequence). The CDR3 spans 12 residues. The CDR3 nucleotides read TGTGCCCGCAGTTACTCTGGAGACGAAGCTTTCTTT. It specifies CARSYSGDEAFF.

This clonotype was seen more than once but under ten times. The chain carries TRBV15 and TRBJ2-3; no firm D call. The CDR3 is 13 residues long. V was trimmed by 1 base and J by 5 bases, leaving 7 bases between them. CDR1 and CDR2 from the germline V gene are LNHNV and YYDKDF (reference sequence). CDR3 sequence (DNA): TGTGCCACCAGCAGAGTGCCCAAAGATACGCAGTATTTT. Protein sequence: CATSRVPKDTQYF.

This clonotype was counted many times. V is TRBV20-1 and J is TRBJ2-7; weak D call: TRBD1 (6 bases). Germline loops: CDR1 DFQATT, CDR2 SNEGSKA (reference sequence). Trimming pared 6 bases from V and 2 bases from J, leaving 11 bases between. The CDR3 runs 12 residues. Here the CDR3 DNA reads TGCAGTGCGTCAAGGGACACCTACGAGCAGTACTTC. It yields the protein CSASRDTYEQYF.

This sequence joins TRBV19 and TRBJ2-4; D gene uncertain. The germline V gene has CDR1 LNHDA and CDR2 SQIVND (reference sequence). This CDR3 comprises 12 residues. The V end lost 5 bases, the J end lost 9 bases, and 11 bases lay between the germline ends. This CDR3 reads CASSHGLGIQYF. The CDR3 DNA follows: TGTGCCAGTAGTCATGGGCTGGGCATTCAGTACTTC.

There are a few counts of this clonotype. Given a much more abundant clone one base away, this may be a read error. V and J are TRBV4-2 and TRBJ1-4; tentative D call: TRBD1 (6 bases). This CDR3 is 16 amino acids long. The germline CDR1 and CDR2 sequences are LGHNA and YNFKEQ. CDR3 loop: CASSQGRGRSNERLFF. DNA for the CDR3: TGTGCCAGCAGCCAAGGGCGGGGGCGGTCTAATGAAAGACTGTTTTTT.

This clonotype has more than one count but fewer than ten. The CDR3 DNA sequence: TGCGCCAGCAGCCTCTTTCCCAGCGGGGATAACACAGATACGCAGTATTTT. It yields the protein CASSLFPSGDNTDTQYF. V gene TRBV4-1 combines with J gene TRBJ2-3, with TRBD2 identical over 7 bases. This CDR3 is 17 amino acids long. Germline lookup yields CDR1 MGHRA and CDR2 YSYEKL. V was clipped by 4 bases and J by 2 bases; unmatched bases: 12.

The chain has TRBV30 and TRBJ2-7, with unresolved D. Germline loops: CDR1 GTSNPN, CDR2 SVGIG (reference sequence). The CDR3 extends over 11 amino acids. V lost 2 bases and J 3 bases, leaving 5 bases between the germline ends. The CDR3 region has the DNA TGTGCCTGGAGTCAAGACTACGAGCAGTACTTC. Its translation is CAWSQDYEQYF.

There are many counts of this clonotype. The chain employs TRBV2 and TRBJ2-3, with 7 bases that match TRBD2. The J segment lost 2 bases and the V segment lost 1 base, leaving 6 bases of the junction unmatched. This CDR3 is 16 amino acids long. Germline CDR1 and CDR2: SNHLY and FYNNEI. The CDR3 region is CASSEVASGTTDTQYF. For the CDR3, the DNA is TGTGCCAGCAGTGAAGTCGCTAGCGGCACCACAGATACGCAGTATTTT.

This chain's CDR3 is CASSGPGLGIRNEQFF. CDR3 nucleotide sequence: TGTGCCAGCAGTGGGCCGGGACTAGGAATCCGGAATGAGCAGTTCTTC. The chain joins TRBV6-1 to TRBJ2-1; 8 nucleotides match TRBD2. CDR1 is MNHNS and CDR2 is SASEGT in the germline V gene. J lost 7 bases, V lost 4 bases, and 12 bases had no gene match. The CDR3 totals 16 residues.

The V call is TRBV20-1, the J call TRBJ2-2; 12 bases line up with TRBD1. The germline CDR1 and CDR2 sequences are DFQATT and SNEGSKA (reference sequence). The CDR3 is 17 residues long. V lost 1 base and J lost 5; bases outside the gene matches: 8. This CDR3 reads CSARGGTGGRRTGELFF. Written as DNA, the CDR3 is TGCAGTGCTAGAGGAGGGACAGGGGGCAGAAGAACCGGGGAGCTGTTTTTT.

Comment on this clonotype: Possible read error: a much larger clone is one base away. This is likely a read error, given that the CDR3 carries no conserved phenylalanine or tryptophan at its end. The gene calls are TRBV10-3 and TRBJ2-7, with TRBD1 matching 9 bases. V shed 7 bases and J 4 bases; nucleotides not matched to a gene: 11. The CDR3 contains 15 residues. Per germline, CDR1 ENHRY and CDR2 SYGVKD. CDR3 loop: CAIKKEGTGLYEQYL. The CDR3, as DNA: TGTGCCATCAAAAAGGAGGGGACAGGGCTATACGAGCAGTACCTC.

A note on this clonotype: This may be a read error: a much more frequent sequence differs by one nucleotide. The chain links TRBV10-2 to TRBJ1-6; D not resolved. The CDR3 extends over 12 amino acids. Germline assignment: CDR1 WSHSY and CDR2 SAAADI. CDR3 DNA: TGCGCCAGCAGTGAGACCAATTCACTCCTCCACTTT. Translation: CASSETNSLLHF.

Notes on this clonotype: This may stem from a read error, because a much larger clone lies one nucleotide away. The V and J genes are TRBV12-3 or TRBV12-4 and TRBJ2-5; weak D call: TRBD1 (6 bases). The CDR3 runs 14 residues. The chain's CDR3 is CASSRDRIQEAQYF. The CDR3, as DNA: TGTGCCAGCAGCCGAGACAGGATACAAGAGGCCCAGTACTTC.

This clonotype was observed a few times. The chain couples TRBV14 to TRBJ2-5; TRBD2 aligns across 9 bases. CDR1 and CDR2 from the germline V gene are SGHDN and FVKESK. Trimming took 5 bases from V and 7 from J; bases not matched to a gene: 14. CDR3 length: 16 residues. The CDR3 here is CASSRETGTSNPTQYF. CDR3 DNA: TGTGCCAGCAGCAGAGAGACCGGGACTAGCAACCCGACCCAGTACTTC.

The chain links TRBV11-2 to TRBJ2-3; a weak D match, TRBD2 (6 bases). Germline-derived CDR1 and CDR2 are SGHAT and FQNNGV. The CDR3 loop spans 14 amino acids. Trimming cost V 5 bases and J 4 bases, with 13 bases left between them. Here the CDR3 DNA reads TGTGCCAGCAGCCTGACTAGTTTTGCAGATACGCAGTATTTT. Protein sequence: CASSLTSFADTQYF.

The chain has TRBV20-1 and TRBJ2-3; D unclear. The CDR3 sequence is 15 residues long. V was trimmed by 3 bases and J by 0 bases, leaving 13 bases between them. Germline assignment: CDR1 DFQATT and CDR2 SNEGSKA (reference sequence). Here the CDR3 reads CSARGIEESTDTQYF. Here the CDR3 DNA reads TGCAGTGCTAGGGGAATAGAGGAAAGCACAGATACGCAGTATTTT.

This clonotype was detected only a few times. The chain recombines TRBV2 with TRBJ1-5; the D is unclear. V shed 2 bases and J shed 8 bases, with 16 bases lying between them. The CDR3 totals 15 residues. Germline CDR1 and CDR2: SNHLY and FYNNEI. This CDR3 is CASSERVSLVKPQHF. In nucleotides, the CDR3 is TGTGCCAGCAGTGAAAGAGTTTCACTGGTTAAGCCCCAGCATTTT.

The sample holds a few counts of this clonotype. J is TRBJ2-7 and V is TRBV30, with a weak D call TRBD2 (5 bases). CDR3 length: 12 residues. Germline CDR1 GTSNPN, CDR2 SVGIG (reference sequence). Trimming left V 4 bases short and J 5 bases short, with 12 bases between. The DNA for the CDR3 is TGTGCCTGGAAGACTATTAGGGACGAGCAGTACTTC. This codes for CAWKTIRDEQYF.

The CDR3 DNA sequence: TGTGCCAGCAGGCAAACTAGCGCTAGCACAGATACGCAGTATTTT. Amino acid sequence: CASRQTSASTDTQYF. The rearrangement joins TRBV7-2 to TRBJ2-3; 7 bases align to TRBD2. Germline V gives CDR1 SGHTA, CDR2 FQGNSA. This CDR3 is built from 15 residues. V shed 6 bases and J 0 bases; nucleotides not matched to a gene: 6.

The CDR3 DNA is TGCAGCGTTGTAGGGAGGGGGGAAGATACGCAGTATTTT. Encoded protein: CSVVGRGEDTQYF. The rearrangement links TRBV29-1 to TRBJ2-3, with a possible D match to TRBD2 (7 bases). Germline loops: CDR1 SQVTM, CDR2 ANQGSEA. V shed 4 bases and J shed 5 bases, with 13 bases lying between them. This CDR3 is built from 13 residues.

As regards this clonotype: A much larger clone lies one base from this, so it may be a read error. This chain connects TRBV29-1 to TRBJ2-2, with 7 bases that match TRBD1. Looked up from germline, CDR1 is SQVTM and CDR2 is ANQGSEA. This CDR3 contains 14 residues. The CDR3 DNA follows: TGCAGCGTTGAGATCCAGGGGGACACCGGGGAGCTGTTATTT. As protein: CSVEIQGDTGELLF.